This TCR beta chain was sequenced during a study of glioma-infiltrating T cells. General study findings and limits: CDR3 overlap between tissue and blood was very small.

A remark on this clonotype: Its antigen is currently unknown.

The iRepertoire nested amplicon-rescue multiplex PCR amplified TCR alpha and beta CDR3s from RNA. One entry per CDR3 protein, called by TCRdb with MiXCR from the multiplex PCR reads. The sample yields about 180,000 distinct CDR3 sequences, roughly 45% seen once. CDR1 and CDR2 (germline): MNHNS, SASEGT. The CDR3 contains 15 residues. Trimming shortened V by 6 bases and J by 3 bases, and 16 bases separated the two germline ends. The specimen sequenced was glioma tissue, nonneoplastic brain tissue, or PBMCs (not recorded which). The TCR was taken from a human donor with low-grade glioma or glioblastoma, undergoing nonglioma brain surgery, or in good health (not recorded which). The rearrangement uses TRBV6-1 and TRBJ2-3; D might be TRBD1 or TRBD2, each matching 5 bases. The CDR3 DNA follows: TGTGCCAGCAGCCGGAGAGGGGAGCGAACAGATACGCAGTATTTT. Residues: CASSRRGERTDTQYF.